This T cell receptor beta chain derives from a study of shared clonotypes between healthy human individuals. The repertoire was sequenced with immunoSEQ multiplex PCR; TCRdb's copy has only in-frame clones and lacks some. The data contain millions of clones, roughly 95% of them seen just once; the ten biggest clones take up around 1.1%. It was CD45RO-negative cells, positively selected for CCR7, that made up naive CD8 cells, with terminally differentiated effector memory CD45RA+ cells excluded. V lost 1 base, J lost 3 bases, and 10 bases lay in between. Germline lookup yields CDR1 MGHRA and CDR2 YSYEKL. The CDR3 loop spans 14 amino acids.

Sequencing was performed on naive CD8+ T cells sorted from blood. The chain employs TRBV4-1 and TRBJ2-7, with D perhaps given as TRBD1 or TRBD2 (6 bases each). The TCR sequence derives from a man in his late teens or twenties in good health. Written as DNA, the CDR3 is TGCGCCAGCAGCCAAGCGGGGGCACACTACGAGCAGTACTTC. Translated: CASSQAGAHYEQYF.